These 26 T cell receptor beta chains were all obtained from the same sample, sequenced in a study of beta chain features in type 1 diabetes. Study outcomes and limitations: In all four CD4+ subsets, TCRB CDR3 length was significantly, moderately reduced in type 1 diabetes.

Reverse transcription of all isolated RNA meant that expressed TCRB transcripts were sequenced. Produced via immunoSEQ multiplex PCR; TCRdb's table is partial and in-frame only. The data hold more than 550,000 clones, with around 15% observed a single time. Their target antigens are unknown. The sequenced sample consisted of naive CD4+ T cells from blood. The origin of the receptors is a man between 18 and 29 years old with type 1 diabetes.

This chain joins TRBV6-6 and TRBJ2-7; D remains unclear. Trimming pared 7 bases from V and 10 bases from J, leaving 26 bases between. This CDR3 is 15 amino acids long. Germline V gene sequence: CDR1 MNHNY, CDR2 SVGAGI (reference sequence). CDR3 nucleotide sequence: TGTGCCAGCATCTATGGTCCTACCTACGAGTTAGAACAGTACTTC. Residues: CASIYGPTYELEQYF.

This clone was picked up a small number of times. CDR3 region: CASSYSAYTDTQYF. The CDR3 nucleotides are TGTGCCAGCAGTTACTCGGCCTACACAGATACGCAGTATTTT. V and J are TRBV6-6 and TRBJ2-3; D is ambiguous. CDR1 and CDR2 from the germline V gene are MNHNY and SVGAGI (reference sequence). There are 14 residues in the CDR3. With 0 bases removed from V and 2 bases from J, the gap between germline ends came to 6 bases.

This chain uses TRBV28 with TRBJ1-6; D unclear. V was clipped by 2 bases and J by 10 bases, with 6 bases between them. The CDR3 extends over 12 amino acids. The germline V gene has CDR1 MDHEN and CDR2 SYDVKM. The CDR3 reads CASSLLSSPLHF. CDR3 DNA sequence: TGTGCCAGCAGTTTACTCTCCTCACCCCTCCACTTT.

Only a few counts were recorded for this clone. This sequence joins TRBV29-1 and TRBJ2-3; 10 bases align to TRBD1. Trimming took 0 bases from V and 5 from J; bases not matched to a gene: 5. Germline loops: CDR1 SQVTM, CDR2 ANQGSEA. CDR3 length equals 15 residues. The CDR3 nucleotides read TGCAGCGTTGAAGATCAGGGGACAGGGGAAGATACGCAGTATTTT. It translates to CSVEDQGTGEDTQYF.

This chain links TRBV29-1 with TRBJ2-5; possibly TRBD1 for D (5 bases). CDR3 size: 12 residues. Germline lookup yields CDR1 SQVTM and CDR2 ANQGSEA. The V gene lost 8 bases and the J gene lost 2 bases, with 12 bases spanning the gap. This CDR3 reads CSLRTFQETQYF. For the CDR3, the DNA is TGCAGCCTCCGGACATTTCAAGAGACCCAGTACTTC.

The sample holds a few counts of this clone. V and J are TRBV29-1 and TRBJ2-6; the D gene is possibly TRBD2 (5 bases). Germline values: CDR1 SQVTM, CDR2 ANQGSEA. This CDR3 comprises 14 residues. V was trimmed by 4 bases and J by 0 bases, leaving 7 bases between them. The DNA of the CDR3 is TGCAGCGTTGGACGGGGCTCTGGGGCCAACGTCCTGACTTTC. It encodes CSVGRGSGANVLTF.

This chain links TRBV5-1 with TRBJ1-1, with D unclear. Per the germline V gene, CDR1 is SGHRS and CDR2 is YFSETQ. This CDR3 spans 14 amino acids. With 0 bases removed from V and 2 bases from J, the gap between germline ends came to 8 bases. This CDR3 reads CASSLGFTNTEAFF. Written as DNA, the CDR3 is TGCGCCAGCAGCTTGGGGTTCACAAACACTGAAGCTTTCTTT.

This clone has more than one count but fewer than ten. The CDR3 sequence is CAWSPGQGGNQPQHF. The CDR3 coding sequence is TGTGCCTGGAGTCCGGGACAGGGGGGCAATCAGCCCCAGCATTTT. The genes are TRBV30 and TRBJ1-5; 11 bases are shared with TRBD1. Germline values: CDR1 GTSNPN, CDR2 SVGIG (reference sequence). This CDR3 has 15 amino acids. V was clipped by 2 bases and J by 2 bases; unmatched bases: 2. The full variable domain, with the rest looked up from reference TRBV30 and TRBJ1-5, is SQTIHQWPATLVQPVGSPLSLECTVEGTSNPNLYWYRQAAGRGLQLLFYSVGIGQISSEVPQNLSASRPQDRQFILSSKKLLLSDSGFYLCAWSPGQGGNQPQHFGDGTRLSIL.

This clone was seen a few times. The rearrangement links TRBV2 to TRBJ2-3, with 9 bases lining up with TRBD1. Germline V CDR1 and CDR2: SNHLY, FYNNEI. V shed 4 bases and J 6 bases; nucleotides not matched to a gene: 8. The CDR3 is 15 residues long. CDR3 coding DNA: TGTGCCAGCAGTGGAGCCGGGACAGGGTTCGATACGCAGTATTTT. Its translation is CASSGAGTGFDTQYF.

V is TRBV2 and J is TRBJ2-1, with 10 bases lining up with TRBD1. The ends lost 8 bases at V and 7 bases at J; junction bases unmatched: 8. The V gene's germline CDR1 is SNHLY and CDR2 FYNNEI. This CDR3 has 14 amino acids. For the CDR3, the DNA is TGTGCCAGCCGGACAGGGGGGTCGCCGAATGAGCAGTTCTTC. It specifies CASRTGGSPNEQFF.

This clone was counted between two and nine times. J is TRBJ1-5 and V is TRBV13; possible D gene TRBD1, 5 bases. V lost 0 bases, J lost 2 bases, and 11 bases lay in between. Germline V gene data show CDR1 as PRHDT and CDR2 as FYEKMQ (reference sequence). This CDR3 region has 16 residues. The DNA for the CDR3 is TGTGCCAGCAGCTTAGGTCGGGGGACGGGCAATCAGCCCCAGCATTTT. This translates into CASSLGRGTGNQPQHF. Complete variable domain (other parts from reference TRBV13 and TRBJ1-5): AAGVIQSPRHLIKEKRETATLKCYPIPRHDTVYWYQQGPGQDPQFLISFYEKMQSDKGSIPDRFSAQQFSDYHSELNMSSLELGDSALYFCASSLGRGTGNQPQHFGDGTRLSIL.

This rearrangement joins TRBV2 to TRBJ1-2; no firm D call. V lost 7 bases, J lost 8 bases, and 20 bases lay in between. The CDR3 runs to 14 residues. Germline V CDR1 and CDR2: SNHLY, FYNNEI. CDR3 sequence reads: CASILGQIPQGYTF. CDR3 sequence (DNA): TGTGCCAGCATATTGGGCCAGATCCCTCAGGGCTACACCTTC.

V usage is TRBV7-3 and J usage is TRBJ1-6; TRBD1 is a possible D gene (5 bases). CDR3 length equals 16 residues. CDR1 is SGHTA, CDR2 FQGTGA, per germline. V gave up 5 bases and J gave up 2 bases, with 13 bases separating them. CDR3 region: CASSPGGGTYNSPLHF. The CDR3, as DNA: TGTGCCAGCAGCCCAGGTGGGGGGACCTATAATTCACCCCTCCACTTT.

This clone was counted only a few times. The chain carries TRBV7-9 and TRBJ2-4; no definite D call. With 5 bases removed from V and 2 bases from J, the gap between germline ends came to 7 bases. The CDR3 is 13 residues long. Germline V gene sequence: CDR1 SEHNR, CDR2 FQNEAQ (reference sequence). CDR3 nucleotides: TGTGCCAGCAGCCCGGTCCCCAAAAACATTCAGTACTTC. As protein: CASSPVPKNIQYF.

This chain joins TRBV28 and TRBJ1-1; D ambiguous. This CDR3 region has 12 residues. Trimming cost V 6 bases and J 1 base, with 6 bases left between them. Germline V CDR1 and CDR2: MDHEN, SYDVKM. Here the CDR3 DNA reads TGTGCCAGCAGGCCGTGGAACACTGAAGCTTTCTTT. This sequence encodes CASRPWNTEAFF.

The chain combines TRBV9 with TRBJ2-3; D assignment may be TRBD1 or TRBD2 (6 bases each). CDR1 SGDLS and CDR2 YYNGEE come from the germline V gene. V lost 3 bases, J lost 3 bases, and 26 bases lay in between. The CDR3 runs 19 residues. DNA for the CDR3: TGTGCCAGCAGCGAACGAATACGGGGGCGGCACAGAGGGACAGATACGCAGTATTTT. Its protein is CASSERIRGRHRGTDTQYF. Together with reference TRBV9 and TRBJ2-3, the CDR3 gives the full variable domain: DSGVTQTPKHLITATGQRVTLRCSPRSGDLSVYWYQQSLDQGLQFLIQYYNGEERAKGNILERFSAQQFPDLHSELNLSSLELGDSALYFCASSERIRGRHRGTDTQYFGPGTRLTVL.

This chain joins TRBV6-5 and TRBJ2-4, with a tentative D call TRBD2 (5 bases). The V end lost 4 bases, the J end lost 4 bases, and 11 bases lay between the germline ends. Germline-derived CDR1 and CDR2 are MNHEY and SVGAGI. The CDR3 is made up of 14 amino acids. Here the CDR3 reads CASSSWTGKNIQYF. The CDR3 coding sequence is TGTGCCAGCAGTTCTTGGACGGGAAAAAACATTCAGTACTTC.

The CDR3 DNA reads as TGTGTTGTCGGGGGGAGCACAGATACGCAGTATTTT. Its translation is CVVGGSTDTQYF. The chain uses TRBV10-3 and TRBJ2-3; 7 bases fit TRBD2. CDR3 size: 12 residues. Germline CDR1 reads ENHRY; CDR2 reads SYGVKD.

V usage is TRBV11-2 and J usage is TRBJ1-6, with D perhaps TRBD1 (5 bases). Looked up from germline, CDR1 is SGHAT and CDR2 is FQNNGV. This CDR3 contains 18 residues. V gave up 8 bases and J gave up 8 bases, with 28 bases separating them. DNA for the CDR3: TGTGCCAGCCTCTCCACCCCAGCAGCTCCGCTCAGGGATTCACCCCTCCACTTT. Amino acids: CASLSTPAAPLRDSPLHF.

This clone was seen only a few times. J is TRBJ2-1 and V is TRBV7-2, with D unclear. Trimming stripped 0 bases from V and 0 bases from J, with 6 bases between. Germline V gene lookup returns CDR1 SGHTA and CDR2 FQGNSA. This CDR3 is 15 amino acids long. The CDR3 here is CASSLAVPSYNEQFF. DNA for the CDR3: TGTGCCAGCAGCTTAGCGGTCCCCTCCTACAATGAGCAGTTCTTC.

In regard to this clone: This specimen includes other DNA sequences encoding the same CDR3. This chain uses TRBV7-2 with TRBJ2-7; the D is unclear. Between the trimmed V and J ends, which lost 1 base and 2 bases, there was a span of 6 bases. The CDR3 totals 13 residues. Germline assignment: CDR1 SGHTA and CDR2 FQGNSA. The CDR3 sequence is CASSLGGPYEQYF. CDR3 DNA sequence: TGTGCCAGCAGCTTAGGTGGGCCCTACGAGCAGTACTTC.

The chain recombines TRBV12-5 with TRBJ1-2; weak D call: TRBD1 (6 bases). V shed 1 base and J shed 6 bases, with 6 bases lying between them. From germline, CDR1 is LGHNT and CDR2 FRNRAP. The CDR3 is 12 amino acids. The CDR3 DNA follows: TGTGCTAGTGGTTTGGACAGGGATGGCTACACCTTC. This encodes CASGLDRDGYTF.

This rearrangement joins TRBV5-1 to TRBJ2-1, with 7 bases lining up with TRBD2. The CDR3 consists of 16 residues. Trimming removed 1 base from V and 0 bases from J; junction bases left unmatched: 4. From germline, CDR1 is SGHRS and CDR2 YFSETQ. The CDR3 nucleotides read TGCGCCAGCAGCTTGCAGGCTAGCGGCTCCTACAATGAGCAGTTCTTC. Encoded protein: CASSLQASGSYNEQFF.

This clone has a handful of counts. The V call is TRBV29-1, the J call TRBJ2-1; D is uncertain. Deletions cut 5 bases from V and 3 bases from J, with 11 bases between. CDR3 length: 13 residues. Germline V gives CDR1 SQVTM, CDR2 ANQGSEA. The DNA of the CDR3 is TGCAGCGTTCGCAACGGATTCTACAATGAGCAGTTCTTC. Translating it yields CSVRNGFYNEQFF.

Only a few counts were recorded for this clone. The same CDR3 also results from other DNA sequences found in this sample. The chain uses TRBV30 and TRBJ2-1; TRBD2 matches 8 bases. This CDR3 region has 14 residues. CDR1 and CDR2 (germline): GTSNPN, SVGIG (reference sequence). J gave up 0 bases and V 4 bases, and 2 bases lay outside the gene matches. The CDR3: CAWTGTSSYNEQFF. The CDR3, as DNA: TGTGCCTGGACCGGGACTAGCTCCTACAATGAGCAGTTCTTC.

A few counts support this clone. V is TRBV9 and J is TRBJ1-1; D is uncertain. V was trimmed by 2 bases and J by 3 bases, leaving 8 bases between them. Germline loops: CDR1 SGDLS, CDR2 YYNGEE. This CDR3 is 13 amino acids long. The CDR3 protein is CASSVGQDTEAFF. The CDR3 nucleotides read TGTGCCAGCAGCGTCGGTCAGGACACTGAAGCTTTCTTT. Filled out from reference TRBV9 and TRBJ1-1, the complete variable domain reads DSGVTQTPKHLITATGQRVTLRCSPRSGDLSVYWYQQSLDQGLQFLIQYYNGEERAKGNILERFSAQQFPDLHSELNLSSLELGDSALYFCASSVGQDTEAFFGQGTRLTVV.